Listed below are T cell receptor beta chains from one sample, sequenced in a study of cytomegalovirus exposure and HLA in healthy donors. Clones were read by immunoSEQ multiplex PCR, and TCRdb kept only the in-frame ones, dropping some. The sample shows about 140,000 clones, roughly 73% of them seen only once. The specimen was PBMCs. These receptors were collected from a man aged 40-49 years in good health and CMV-seronegative. Each CDR3 is given without its conserved first and last residue.

ASSGGQGGEQY	TRBV5-1	TRBJ2-7
ASRITGGNTEAF	TRBV19	TRBJ1-1
ASSVVGTPNTGELF	TRBV9	TRBJ2-2
ASSLRTGDNTEAF	TRBV7-2	TRBJ1-1
ASTGQGATEAF	TRBV6-1	TRBJ1-1
ASGHPDREYQPQH	TRBV28	TRBJ1-5
ASSQQGYEQY	TRBV9	TRBJ2-7
ASSPLARGGTDTQY	TRBV7-3	TRBJ2-3
ASRPRGSHQPQH	TRBV6-1	TRBJ1-5
ASSFWGGVGYT	TRBV6-1	TRBJ1-2
ASSIFRAAYVQY	TRBV21-1	TRBJ2-7
ASSQEWINPGGGEQF	TRBV4-3	TRBJ2-1
ASSQAAGLNGYT	TRBV14	TRBJ1-2
ASSPKTSGISTDTQY	TRBV7-9	TRBJ2-3
ASSSKGAAGGQPQH	TRBV7-9	TRBJ1-5
ASSLGGGVKDYEQY	TRBV13	TRBJ2-7
ASSHTSDRDGNTGELF	TRBV4-3	TRBJ2-2
ASSLGDRAYFQETQY	TRBV11-3	TRBJ2-5
AERGTTYNEQF	TRBV7-9	TRBJ2-1
ASSLAGGQGALGYGYT	TRBV5-1	TRBJ1-2
ASSQTRGTGELF	TRBV4-3	TRBJ2-2
ASSLFGRNTEAF	TRBV7-2	TRBJ1-1
ASSPRDYTGELF	TRBV6-6	TRBJ2-2
ASSSDSSNTEAF	TRBV11-3	TRBJ1-1